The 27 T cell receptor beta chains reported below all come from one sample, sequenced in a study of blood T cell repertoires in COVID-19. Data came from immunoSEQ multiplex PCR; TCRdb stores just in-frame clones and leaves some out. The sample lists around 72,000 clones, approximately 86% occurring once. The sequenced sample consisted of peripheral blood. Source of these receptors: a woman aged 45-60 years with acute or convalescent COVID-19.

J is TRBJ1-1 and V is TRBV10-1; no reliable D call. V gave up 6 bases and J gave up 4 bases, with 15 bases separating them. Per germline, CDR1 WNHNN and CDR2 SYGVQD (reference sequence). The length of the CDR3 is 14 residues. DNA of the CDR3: TGCGCCAGCAGGCCCACCCGGGGTGCCACTGAAGCTTTCTTT. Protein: CASRPTRGATEAFF.

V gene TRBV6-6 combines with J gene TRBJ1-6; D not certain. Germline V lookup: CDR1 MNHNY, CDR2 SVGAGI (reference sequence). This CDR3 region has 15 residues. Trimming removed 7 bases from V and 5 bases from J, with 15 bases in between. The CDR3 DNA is TGTGCCAGCACCAACAGCGGCGGAGATAATTCACCCCTCCACTTT. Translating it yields CASTNSGGDNSPLHF.

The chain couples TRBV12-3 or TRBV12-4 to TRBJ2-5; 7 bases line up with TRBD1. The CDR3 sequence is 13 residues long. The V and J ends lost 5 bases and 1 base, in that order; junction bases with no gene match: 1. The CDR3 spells CASSRDSQETQYF. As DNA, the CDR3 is TGTGCCAGCAGTCGGGACAGCCAAGAGACCCAGTACTTC.

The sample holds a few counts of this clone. This CDR3 reads CASSQDRGTGFGQPQHF. The CDR3 bases are TGCGCCAGCAGCCAAGATAGGGGGACAGGGTTTGGTCAGCCCCAGCATTTT. The rearrangement uses TRBV4-1 and TRBJ1-5; TRBD1 aligns across 9 bases. The CDR3 contains 17 residues. The J segment lost 6 bases and the V segment lost 0 bases, leaving 9 bases of the junction unmatched. Germline values: CDR1 MGHRA, CDR2 YSYEKL.

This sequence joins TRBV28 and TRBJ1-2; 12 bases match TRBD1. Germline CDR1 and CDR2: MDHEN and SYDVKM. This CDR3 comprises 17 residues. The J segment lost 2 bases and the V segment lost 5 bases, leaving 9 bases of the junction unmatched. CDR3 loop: CASSPSGQGALNYGYTF. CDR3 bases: TGTGCCAGCAGTCCATCGGGACAGGGGGCTTTAAACTATGGCTACACCTTC.

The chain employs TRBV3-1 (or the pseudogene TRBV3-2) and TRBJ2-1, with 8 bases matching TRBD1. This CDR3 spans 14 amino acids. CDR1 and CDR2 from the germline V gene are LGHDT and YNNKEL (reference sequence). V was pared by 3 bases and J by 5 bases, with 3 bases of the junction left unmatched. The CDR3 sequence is CASSHRGHDNEQFF. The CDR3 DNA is TGTGCCAGCAGCCACAGGGGGCATGACAATGAGCAGTTCTTC.

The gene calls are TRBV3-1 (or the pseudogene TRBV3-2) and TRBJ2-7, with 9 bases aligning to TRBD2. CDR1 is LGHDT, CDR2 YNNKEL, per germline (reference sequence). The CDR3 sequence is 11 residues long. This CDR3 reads CAAGGPYEQYF. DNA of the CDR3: TGTGCTGCGGGAGGGCCCTACGAGCAGTACTTC.

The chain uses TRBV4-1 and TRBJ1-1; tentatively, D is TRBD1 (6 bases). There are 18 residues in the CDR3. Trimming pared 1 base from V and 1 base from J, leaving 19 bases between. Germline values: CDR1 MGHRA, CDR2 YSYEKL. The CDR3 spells CASSQGARGLFPNTEAFF. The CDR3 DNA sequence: TGCGCCAGCAGCCAAGGGGCCAGGGGTCTTTTCCCGAACACTGAAGCTTTCTTT.

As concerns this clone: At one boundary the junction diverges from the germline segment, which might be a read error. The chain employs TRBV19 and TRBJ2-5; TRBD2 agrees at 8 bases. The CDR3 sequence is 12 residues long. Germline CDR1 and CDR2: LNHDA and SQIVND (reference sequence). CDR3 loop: CASSIVSGSQNF. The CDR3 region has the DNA TGTGCCAGTAGTATAGTCAGCGGGAGCCAAAACTTC.

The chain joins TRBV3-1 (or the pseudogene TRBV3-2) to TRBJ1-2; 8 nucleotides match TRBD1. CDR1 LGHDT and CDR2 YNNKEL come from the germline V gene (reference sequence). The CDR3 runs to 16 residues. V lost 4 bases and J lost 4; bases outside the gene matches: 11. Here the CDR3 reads CASSPTGTGKGYGYTF. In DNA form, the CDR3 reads TGTGCCAGCAGCCCGACCGGGACAGGTAAAGGCTATGGCTACACCTTC.

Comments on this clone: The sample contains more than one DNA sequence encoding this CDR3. In DNA form, the CDR3 reads TGTGCCAGCAGTGAACAGGGGGCCGGGGATACGCAGTATTTT. Translated, it gives CASSEQGAGDTQYF. V usage is TRBV6-4 and J usage is TRBJ2-3; 9 nucleotides agree with TRBD1. The CDR3 covers 14 residues. The J segment lost 6 bases and the V segment lost 3 bases, leaving 4 bases of the junction unmatched. The V gene's germline CDR1 is MRHNA and CDR2 SNTAGT.

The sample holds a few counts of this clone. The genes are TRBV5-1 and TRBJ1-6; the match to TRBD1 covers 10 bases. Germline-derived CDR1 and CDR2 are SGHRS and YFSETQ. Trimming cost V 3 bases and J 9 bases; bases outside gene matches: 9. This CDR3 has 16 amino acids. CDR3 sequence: CASSSDPTGGGSPLHF. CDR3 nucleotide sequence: TGCGCCAGCAGCTCGGACCCGACAGGGGGCGGTTCACCCCTCCACTTT.

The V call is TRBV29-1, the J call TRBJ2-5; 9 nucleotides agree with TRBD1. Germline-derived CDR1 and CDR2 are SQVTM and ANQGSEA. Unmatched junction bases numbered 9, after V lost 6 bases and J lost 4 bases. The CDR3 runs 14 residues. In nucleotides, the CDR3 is TGCAGCGTGGCCGAAGGGACAGGGAGAGAGACCCAGTACTTC. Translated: CSVAEGTGRETQYF.

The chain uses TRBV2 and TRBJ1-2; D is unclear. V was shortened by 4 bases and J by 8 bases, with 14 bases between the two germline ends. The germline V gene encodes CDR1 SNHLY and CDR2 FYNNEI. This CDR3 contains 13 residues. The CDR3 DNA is TGTGCCAGCAGTGTAGAGTCCGCCTGGGGCTACACCTTC. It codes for CASSVESAWGYTF.

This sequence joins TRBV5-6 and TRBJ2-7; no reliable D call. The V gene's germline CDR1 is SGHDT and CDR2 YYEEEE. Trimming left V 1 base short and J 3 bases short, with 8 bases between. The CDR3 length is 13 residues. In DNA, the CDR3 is TGTGCCAGCAGCTTGCGGCGGTACTACGAGCAGTACTTC. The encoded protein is CASSLRRYYEQYF.

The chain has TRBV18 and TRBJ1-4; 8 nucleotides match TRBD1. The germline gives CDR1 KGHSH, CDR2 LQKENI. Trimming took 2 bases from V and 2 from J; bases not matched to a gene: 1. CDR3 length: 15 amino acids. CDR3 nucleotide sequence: TGTGCCAGCTCACCAAACAGGGGGACTAATGAAAAACTGTTTTTT. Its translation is CASSPNRGTNEKLFF.

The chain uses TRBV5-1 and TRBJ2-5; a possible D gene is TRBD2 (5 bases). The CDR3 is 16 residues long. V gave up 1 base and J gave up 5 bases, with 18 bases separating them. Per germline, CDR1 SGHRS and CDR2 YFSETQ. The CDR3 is CASSLTPGRAGETQYF. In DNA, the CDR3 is TGCGCCAGCAGCTTGACCCCCGGGCGGGCTGGGGAGACCCAGTACTTC.

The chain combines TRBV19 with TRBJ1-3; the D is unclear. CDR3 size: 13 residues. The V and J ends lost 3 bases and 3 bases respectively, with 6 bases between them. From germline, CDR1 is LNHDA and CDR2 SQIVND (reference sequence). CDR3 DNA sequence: TGTGCCAGTAGTATCCGTTTTGGAAACACCATATATTTT. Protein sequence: CASSIRFGNTIYF.

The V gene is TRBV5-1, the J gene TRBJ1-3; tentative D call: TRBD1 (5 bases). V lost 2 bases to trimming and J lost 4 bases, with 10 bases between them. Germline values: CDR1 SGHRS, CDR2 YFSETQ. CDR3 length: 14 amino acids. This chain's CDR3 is CASSLGDSGNTIYF. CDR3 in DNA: TGCGCCAGCAGCTTAGGGGATTCAGGAAACACCATATATTTT.

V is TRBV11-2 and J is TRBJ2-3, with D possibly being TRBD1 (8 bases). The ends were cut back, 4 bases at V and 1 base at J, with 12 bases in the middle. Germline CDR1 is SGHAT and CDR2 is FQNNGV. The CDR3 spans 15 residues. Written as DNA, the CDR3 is TGTGCCAGCAGCTGGGGGGGACAGGGCACAGATACGCAGTATTTT. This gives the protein CASSWGGQGTDTQYF.

CDR3 residues: CASSSSGQSKSQHF. In nucleotides, the CDR3 is TGTGCCAGCAGCTCGTCGGGACAGTCAAAGTCCCAGCATTTT. The chain has TRBV7-2 and TRBJ1-5; 7 nucleotides agree with TRBD1. The ends lost 4 bases at V and 11 bases at J; junction bases unmatched: 11. The CDR3 has 14 amino acids. CDR1 SGHTA and CDR2 FQGNSA come from the germline V gene.

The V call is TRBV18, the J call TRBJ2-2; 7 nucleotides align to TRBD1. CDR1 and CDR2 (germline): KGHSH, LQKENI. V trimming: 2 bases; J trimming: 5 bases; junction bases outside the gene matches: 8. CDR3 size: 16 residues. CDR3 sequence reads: CASSPRTGAGTGELFF. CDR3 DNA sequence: TGTGCCAGCTCACCAAGGACAGGCGCCGGAACCGGGGAGCTGTTTTTT.

DNA for the CDR3: TGTGCCAGCAGCGTCGGACTAGCGGGGGAGGGCACCGGGGAGCTGTTTTTT. This sequence encodes CASSVGLAGEGTGELFF. The genes are TRBV9 and TRBJ2-2, with 13 nucleotides matching TRBD2. V dropped 2 bases and J dropped 4; count of bases not matched to a gene: 5. The CDR3 runs to 17 residues. From germline, CDR1 is SGDLS and CDR2 YYNGEE.

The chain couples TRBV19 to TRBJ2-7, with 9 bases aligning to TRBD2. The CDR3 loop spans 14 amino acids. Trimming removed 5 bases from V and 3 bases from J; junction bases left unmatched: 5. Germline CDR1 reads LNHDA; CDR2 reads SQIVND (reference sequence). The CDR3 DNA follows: TGTGCCAGTAGTCGGACTAGCGAGAACTACGAGCAGTACTTC. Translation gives CASSRTSENYEQYF.

CDR3 DNA: TGTGCCAGCAGCCAAGATCGGGGAAACACCATATATTTT. Translation gives CASSQDRGNTIYF. V usage is TRBV14 and J usage is TRBJ1-3; D not resolved. The CDR3 covers 13 residues. Germline V gene data show CDR1 as SGHDN and CDR2 as FVKESK. The V and J ends lost 0 bases and 4 bases respectively, with 4 bases between them.

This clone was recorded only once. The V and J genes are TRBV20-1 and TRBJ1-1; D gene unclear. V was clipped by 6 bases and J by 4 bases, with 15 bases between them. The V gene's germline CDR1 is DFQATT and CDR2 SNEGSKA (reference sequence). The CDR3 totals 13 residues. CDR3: CSASDDGGTEAFF. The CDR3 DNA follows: TGCAGTGCAAGTGACGACGGAGGCACTGAAGCTTTCTTT.

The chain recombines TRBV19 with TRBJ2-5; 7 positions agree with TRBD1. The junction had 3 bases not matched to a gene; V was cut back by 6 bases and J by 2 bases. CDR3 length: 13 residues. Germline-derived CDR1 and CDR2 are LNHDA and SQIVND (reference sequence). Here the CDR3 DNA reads TGTGCCAGTAGCGGGACAGCTCAAGAGACCCAGTACTTC. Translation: CASSGTAQETQYF.